This T cell receptor (beta chain) emerged from a study of blood T cell repertoires in COVID-19. Method: immunoSEQ multiplex PCR; TCRdb's copy keeps in-frame clones and lacks some. The sample yields some 120,000 clones, more than 90% seen once. This CDR3 comprises 14 residues. V dropped 0 bases and J dropped 3 bases, with 10 bases sitting between them. The germline CDR1 and CDR2 sequences are SGHRS and YFSETQ. V and J are TRBV5-1 and TRBJ2-7; D uncertain. Sample: peripheral blood. This sequence was found in a man in his sixties with COVID-19, enrolled during active disease. Here the CDR3 reads CASSLGSYYYEQYF. The DNA of the CDR3 is TGCGCCAGCAGCTTGGGGTCCTATTACTACGAGCAGTACTTC.